This passage covers 2 T cell receptor beta chains from one sample sequenced in a study of response to subunit inactivated influenza vaccine. Using its own MiXCR run on the RT-PCR reads, TCRdb lists one record per CDR3 protein. In the table there are hundreds of thousands of distinct CDR3 sequences, approximately 14% of which are singletons. Sequenced material: PBMCs from blood, taken 12 days after vaccination. These receptors originate from a man in his fifties who received an inactivated influenza vaccine.

The chain combines TRBV12-3 or TRBV12-4 with TRBJ1-6, with D perhaps TRBD1 (5 bases). V was cut by 5 bases and J by 9 bases, with 11 bases left in between. This CDR3 is built from 13 residues. CDR3 DNA: TGTGCCAGCAGTCGGGGGGTAGGTTCACCCCTCCACTTT. It yields the protein CASSRGVGSPLHF.

This clonotype has at least ten counts. The chain has TRBV12-3 or TRBV12-4 and TRBJ2-5, with 9 bases aligning to TRBD2. After removal of 3 bases from V and 5 bases from J, the junction contained 7 bases not matched to a gene. The CDR3 is 15 residues long. The CDR3 is CASSLGPGTSETQYF. The CDR3 DNA reads as TGTGCCAGCAGTTTGGGGCCCGGGACTAGCGAGACCCAGTACTTC.